A selection of T cell receptor beta chains follows, all from one sample in a study of blood T cell repertoires in COVID-19. The table came from immunoSEQ multiplex PCR; TCRdb's copy has only in-frame clones and leaves some out. The sample lists over 250,000 clones, approximately 85% occurring once. The specimen was peripheral blood. These receptors came from a woman between 65 and 79 years old with acute or convalescent COVID-19. The CDR3 runs from the conserved cysteine through the conserved F or W. D genes are given only for firm matches. Clone size is given for some rows only: seen once, a few or many times, or a class if the clone is expanded.

j_call,d_call,cdr3_length,clone_size,v_call,cdr3_aa,cdr3_nt
TRBJ2-5,TRBD2,14,few,TRBV2,CASSEVAGKETQYF,TGTGCCAGCAGTGAGGTAGCGGGGAAGGAGACCCAGTACTTC
TRBJ1-3,TRBD1,16,few,TRBV7-9,CASSFRDRGPGNTIYF,TGTGCCAGCAGCTTCAGGGACAGGGGGCCCGGAAACACCATATATTTT
TRBJ1-6,TRBD1,14,-,TRBV19,CASLGTDHNSPLHF,TGTGCCAGCCTCGGGACAGACCATAATTCACCCCTCCACTTT
TRBJ2-1,-,16,once,TRBV7-6,CASSLWAQTPGNEQFF,TGTGCCAGCAGCTTGTGGGCTCAAACCCCAGGGAATGAGCAGTTCTTC
TRBJ1-2,-,13,-,TRBV3-1/TRBV3-2,CASSQEVNYGYTF,TGTGCCAGCAGCCAGGAGGTTAACTATGGCTACACCTTC
TRBJ2-7,TRBD2,13,few,TRBV5-4,CASSSGTTYEQYF,TGTGCCAGCAGCTCCGGGACTACCTACGAGCAGTACTTC
TRBJ1-1,TRBD1,15,-,TRBV19,CASSIAGGLNTEAFF,TGTGCCAGTAGTATCGCAGGGGGATTGAACACTGAAGCTTTCTTT
TRBJ2-3,TRBD2,16,-,TRBV11-2,CASSLGIAGHSDTQYF,TGTGCCAGCAGCTTAGGGATAGCGGGGCATTCCGATACGCAGTATTTT
TRBJ1-1,-,14,-,TRBV6-5,CASRSILGDTEAFF,TGTGCCAGCAGGTCCATCCTAGGGGACACTGAAGCTTTCTTT
TRBJ2-1,-,13,-,TRBV15,CATSREVRNEQFF,TGTGCCACCAGCAGAGAGGTTCGGAATGAGCAGTTCTTC
TRBJ2-6,-,15,-,TRBV4-1,CASTQGWAGANVLTF,TGCGCCAGCACTCAGGGTTGGGCTGGGGCCAACGTCCTGACTTTC
TRBJ1-1,TRBD1,13,-,TRBV9,CASSVEDRGLAFF,TGTGCCAGCAGCGTAGAGGACAGGGGGCTAGCTTTCTTT
TRBJ2-2,-,17,-,TRBV4-1,CASSPRLGRGETGELFF,TGCGCCAGCAGCCCCCGGCTTGGGCGGGGTGAAACCGGGGAGCTGTTTTTT
TRBJ2-3,TRBD2,16,-,TRBV7-9,CASSSPSGDDTDTQYF,TGTGCCAGCAGCTCCCCGAGCGGGGACGACACAGATACGCAGTATTTT
TRBJ1-3,TRBD1,15,-,TRBV3-1/TRBV3-2,CASSRQGATGNTIYF,TGTGCCAGCAGCCGACAGGGAGCTACTGGAAACACCATATATTTT
TRBJ2-6,-,16,once,TRBV19,CASSTGTRSGANVLTF,TGTGCCAGTTCGACAGGGACTCGCTCTGGGGCCAACGTCCTGACTTTC
TRBJ2-7,-,13,-,TRBV11-3,CASSLGRSYEQYF,TGTGCCAGCAGCTTAGGCAGGTCCTACGAGCAGTACTTC
TRBJ1-2,-,14,-,TRBV3-1/TRBV3-2,CASSVLGRGWGYTF,TGTGCCAGCAGCGTTCTAGGGCGCGGGTGGGGCTACACCTTC
TRBJ2-3,-,14,once,TRBV10-3,CAISDKSRGDTQYF,TGTGCCATCAGTGACAAGAGCCGTGGAGATACGCAGTATTTT
TRBJ2-2,-,18,-,TRBV5-5,CASSSLAWVRGYTGELFF,TGTGCCAGCAGCTCCCTGGCCTGGGTTAGGGGGTACACCGGGGAGCTGTTTTTT
TRBJ1-2,TRBD1,12,-,TRBV19,CASEQGALGYTF,TGTGCCAGTGAGCAGGGGGCACTTGGCTACACCTTC
TRBJ1-5,TRBD1,15,-,TRBV5-6,CASSLRRGRDQPQHF,TGTGCCAGCAGCTTGAGAAGGGGGCGAGATCAGCCCCAGCATTTT